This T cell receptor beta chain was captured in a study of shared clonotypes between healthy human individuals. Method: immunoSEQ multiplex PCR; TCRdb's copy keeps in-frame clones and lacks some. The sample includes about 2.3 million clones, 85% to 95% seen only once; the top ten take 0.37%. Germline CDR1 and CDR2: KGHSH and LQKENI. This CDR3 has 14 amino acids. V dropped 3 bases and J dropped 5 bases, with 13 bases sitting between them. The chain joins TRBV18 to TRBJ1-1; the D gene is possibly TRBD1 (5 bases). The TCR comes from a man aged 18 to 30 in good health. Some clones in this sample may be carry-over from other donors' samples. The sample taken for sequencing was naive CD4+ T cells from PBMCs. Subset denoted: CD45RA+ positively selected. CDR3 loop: CASSPSAGTTEAFF. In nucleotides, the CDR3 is TGTGCCAGCTCACCCTCCGCAGGGACGACTGAAGCTTTCTTT.